The present T cell receptor (beta chain) was sequenced within a study of tumor and adjacent non-tumor tissue in lung cancer. Study-wide background: Stage I to III disease affected about nine men and roughly 5 women aged roughly 30 to 80. On average, productive TCRbeta reads reached some 4.2 million per sample. Study results and caveats: Compared with tumor, normal lung showed significantly lower TCR diversity.

Three rounds of nested PCR, following a modified ARM-PCR protocol, produced the TCRbeta library. TCRdb redid the calling of the multiplex PCR reads with MiXCR, one entry per CDR3 protein. The sample holds about 50,000 distinct CDR3 sequences, 74% seen once. Notes on this clonotype: The antigen is not known. A much larger clone lies a single base off, so this may be a read error.

J was trimmed by 3 bases and V by 7 bases; bases with no gene match: 7. CDR1 is PRHDT, CDR2 FYEKMQ, per germline (reference sequence). This CDR3 is built from 14 residues. The template was RNA from unsorted bulk tissue. The normal lung tissue was taken more than 3 cm from the tumor edge. Between August and November 2014, newly diagnosed, chemotherapy-naive lung cancer patients underwent thoracic surgery in China. Input material: distant non-tumor lung tissue. The genes are TRBV13 and TRBJ2-5; TRBD1 matches 8 bases. The clonotype comes from a woman aged 60 to 75 with non-small cell lung cancer. The CDR3 DNA reads TGTGCCAGCAACCTACAGGGGGATGAAGAGACCCAGTACTTC. Protein: CASNLQGDEETQYF.